The entry below describes one TCR beta chain. Its matching antigen is unknown. It was by 5' RACE with UMI labels that the TRB cDNA libraries were prepared. Following a re-call of the 5' RACE reads, TCRdb has one entry per CDR3 protein and lacks DNA. Its table lists about 53,000 distinct CDR3 sequences. The sample comes from a study of CXCR3-negative and CXCR3-positive naive CD8 T cells. Overall study findings and caveats: More hydrophobic TRB CDR3s occurred in CXCR3-positive than in CXCR3-negative naive cells. Unlike memory cells, which differed, naive CXCR3-negative and CXCR3-positive cells had similar TRBV-TRBJ usage.

This receptor was obtained from a human donor in good health. Some clones in this sample may be carry-over from other donors' samples. The sequenced sample consisted of naive CXCR3- CD8+ T cells from blood. This sample's subset: CD45RO-CCR7+CD27+CD95- naive CD8+ T cells lacking CXCR3 (TNR3-).

The CDR3 protein is CATTWDFDRADTQYF. The chain uses TRBV7-2 and TRBJ2-3; lacking DNA, the TRBD2 call made by TCRdb goes unchecked. The CDR3 has 15 amino acids. Germline V gene data show CDR1 as SGHTA and CDR2 as FQGNSA.